The 21 T cell receptor beta chains below all came from one sample that was sequenced in a study of regulatory T cells in long-lasting Graves disease. Documented time point: newly diagnosed GD, antithyroid drugs for less than 3 months. Making the TCR library involved RNA that had been extracted from PBMCs. Library construction for TCR beta used iRepertoire HTBI primers and Arm-PCR of CDR3 regions. One entry per CDR3 protein, called by TCRdb with MiXCR from the multiplex PCR reads. The sample carries about 240,000 distinct CDR3 sequences, 20% recorded once. Sequenced here: peripheral blood mononuclear cells (PBMCs), sampled at new diagnosis, from a patient treated with antithyroid drugs. The receptors were gathered from a female donor with Graves disease.

Details on this clonotype: A single base separates this from a much larger clone, so it may be a read error. The CDR3 is CASSLEGSGGAREQYF. The CDR3 DNA sequence: TGTGCCAGCAGCCTAGAGGGTAGCGGGGGGGCCAGGGAGCAGTACTTC. V is TRBV9 and J is TRBJ2-4, with 11 bases lining up with TRBD2. Germline V gives CDR1 SGDLS, CDR2 YYNGEE. Trimming removed 4 bases from V and 13 bases from J; junction bases left unmatched: 16. CDR3 length: 16 amino acids.

This clonotype appeared many times. The chain carries TRBV20-1 and TRBJ2-1; D is possibly TRBD2 (6 bases). Germline assignment: CDR1 DFQATT and CDR2 SNEGSKA (reference sequence). The CDR3 covers 14 residues. Between the trimmed V and J ends, which lost 3 bases and 2 bases, there was a span of 11 bases. The CDR3 DNA sequence: TGCAGTGCTAGTCGGCGGGGTCCCTACAATGAGCAGTTCTTC. Translation gives CSASRRGPYNEQFF.

This clonotype was counted ten times or more. This chain links TRBV27 with TRBJ2-4, with D possibly called TRBD1 or TRBD2 (5 bases each). CDR1 is MNHEY, CDR2 SMNVEV, per germline (reference sequence). Between the trimmed V and J ends, which lost 5 bases and 0 bases, there was a span of 20 bases. CDR3 length: 18 residues. CDR3 region: CASSPGRARILAKNIQYF. The CDR3 DNA reads as TGTGCCAGCAGTCCGGGACGGGCCCGAATTCTAGCCAAAAACATTCAGTACTTC.

This clonotype was seen at least ten times. The CDR3 nucleotides are TGCAGTGCTAGATTATCCCTAGCGGGATCGAACACCGGGGAGCTGTTTTTT. Amino acids: CSARLSLAGSNTGELFF. V is TRBV20-1 and J is TRBJ2-2, with 9 bases matching TRBD2. CDR1 DFQATT and CDR2 SNEGSKA come from the germline V gene (reference sequence). The V gene end was trimmed by 2 bases and the J gene end by 0 bases; junction bases not matched to a gene: 7. The CDR3 is 17 residues long.

In this sample, this clonotype turned up many times. The chain carries TRBV19 and TRBJ2-1, with 7 nucleotides matching TRBD2. Trimming took 3 bases from V and 3 from J; bases not matched to a gene: 2. Germline values: CDR1 LNHDA, CDR2 SQIVND (reference sequence). The CDR3 consists of 14 residues. CDR3 coding DNA: TGTGCCAGTAGTATGTGGGAGGGCTACAATGAGCAGTTCTTC. Protein: CASSMWEGYNEQFF. Combining the CDR3 with reference TRBV19 and TRBJ2-1 gives the whole variable domain DGGITQSPKYLFRKEGQNVTLSCEQNLNHDAMYWYRQDPGQGLRLIYYSQIVNDFQKGDIAEGYSVSREKKESFPLTVTSAQKNPTAFYLCASSMWEGYNEQFFGPGTRLTVL.

The table lists this clonotype with a few counts. The CDR3 spells CASKGDSSYNEQFF. As DNA, the CDR3 is TGTGCCAGCAAAGGCGATAGCTCCTACAATGAGCAGTTCTTC. The gene calls are TRBV2 and TRBJ2-1; no reliable D call. The V gene lost 7 bases and the J gene lost 0 bases, with 10 bases spanning the gap. The CDR3 has 14 amino acids. Germline CDR1 SNHLY, CDR2 FYNNEI.

This sequence joins TRBV19 and TRBJ1-5; no firm D call. V was pared by 8 bases and J by 0 bases, with 11 bases between. The CDR3 sequence is 14 residues long. Germline V lookup: CDR1 LNHDA, CDR2 SQIVND (reference sequence). The CDR3 coding sequence is TGTGCCAGTCTCAATCAATATAGCAATCAGCCCCAGCATTTT. Protein sequence: CASLNQYSNQPQHF.

This clonotype was seen repeatedly, ten times or more. The chain joins TRBV10-3 to TRBJ2-5; weak D call: TRBD1 (6 bases). V was clipped by 8 bases and J by 3 bases, with 10 bases between them. This CDR3 has 12 amino acids. The V gene's germline CDR1 is ENHRY and CDR2 SYGVKD. The CDR3 DNA sequence: TGTGCCATCGGTAGGGGGAAAGAGACCCAGTACTTC. Its protein is CAIGRGKETQYF.

Ten or more counts support this clonotype. This rearrangement joins TRBV28 to TRBJ2-2; D call uncertain. The CDR3 is 16 amino acids. CDR1 and CDR2 from the germline V gene are MDHEN and SYDVKM. With 6 bases removed from V and 0 bases from J, the gap between germline ends came to 14 bases. The CDR3 DNA follows: TGTGCCAGCAGACCTGATCTACTCGCGAACACCGGGGAGCTGTTTTTT. This translates into CASRPDLLANTGELFF.

Turning to this clonotype: This sequence is one base from a far larger clone and is likely a read error. The chain recombines TRBV20-1 with TRBJ2-7, with 9 bases fitting TRBD1. Germline V gene sequence: CDR1 DFQATT, CDR2 SNEGSKA (reference sequence). V trimming: 5 bases; J trimming: 7 bases; junction bases outside the gene matches: 12. The CDR3 covers 14 residues. This chain's CDR3 is CSARPGTGRNEQYF. CDR3 bases: TGCAGTGCTCGACCCGGGACAGGGCGCAATGAGCAGTACTTC.

The table lists this clonotype with a few counts. A read error is possible here, since a much larger clone lies one base away. The chain employs TRBV20-1 and TRBJ2-3; 8 bases map to TRBD2. The germline CDR1 and CDR2 sequences are DFQATT and SNEGSKA (reference sequence). J was trimmed by 4 bases and V by 4 bases; bases with no gene match: 7. The CDR3 covers 14 residues. CDR3 DNA: TGCAGTGCTACTAGCGGGCGGGGGTCAGATACGCAGTATTTT. This sequence encodes CSATSGRGSDTQYF.

This rearrangement joins TRBV19 to TRBJ1-2; 11 positions agree with TRBD1. After removal of 5 bases from V and 4 bases from J, the junction contained 9 bases not matched to a gene. The germline V gene has CDR1 LNHDA and CDR2 SQIVND (reference sequence). CDR3 size: 16 residues. The CDR3 loop reads CASSFHQGQGAYGYTF. CDR3 DNA sequence: TGTGCCAGTAGTTTCCACCAAGGACAGGGGGCCTATGGCTACACCTTC.

The table lists this clonotype with a few counts. The genes are TRBV6-2 or TRBV6-3 and TRBJ2-1; TRBD1 matches at 7 bases. Germline V CDR1 and CDR2: MNHEY, SVGEGT. The CDR3 length is 15 residues. Trimming took 7 bases from V and 0 from J; bases not matched to a gene: 6. As DNA, the CDR3 is TGTGCCAGCATCGGGACAGTCCTCTCCTACAATGAGCAGTTCTTC. This codes for CASIGTVLSYNEQFF.

This clonotype showed up many times. The J gene is TRBJ2-3, the V gene TRBV7-2; tentative D call: TRBD2 (6 bases). V shed 5 bases and J shed 6 bases, with 15 bases lying between them. CDR3 size: 14 residues. The germline V gene has CDR1 SGHTA and CDR2 FQGNSA. The CDR3 reads CASSRPPLADTQYF. DNA of the CDR3: TGTGCCAGCAGCCGCCCCCCCCTAGCGGATACGCAGTATTTT.

This clonotype has at least ten counts. This sequence joins TRBV24-1 and TRBJ2-3, with D possibly TRBD1 on 5 matching bases. This CDR3 contains 15 residues. Germline CDR1 is KGHDR and CDR2 is SFDVKD. With 3 bases removed from V and 4 bases from J, the gap between germline ends came to 13 bases. CDR3 bases: TGTGCCACCAGTGATCCGACGACAGCTTCAGATACGCAGTATTTT. Its translation: CATSDPTTASDTQYF.

Many counts were recorded for this clonotype. The chain employs TRBV2 and TRBJ2-1, with unresolved D. The CDR3 covers 14 residues. V shed 3 bases and J shed 5 bases, with 11 bases lying between them. The germline V gene has CDR1 SNHLY and CDR2 FYNNEI. CDR3 in amino acids: CASSESRRHNEQFF. CDR3 DNA: TGTGCCAGCAGTGAGTCCAGAAGGCACAATGAGCAGTTCTTC.

This clonotype has a count of ten or more. The chain uses TRBV11-2 and TRBJ2-7; 9 bases match TRBD1. CDR1 is SGHAT, CDR2 FQNNGV, per germline. The CDR3 totals 14 residues. Losses at the gene ends were 1 base for V and 4 bases for J; bases not matched to a gene: 2. The CDR3 is CASSLGGQGYEQYF. The DNA of the CDR3 is TGTGCCAGCAGCTTAGGGGGACAGGGATACGAGCAGTACTTC.

This chain links TRBV28 with TRBJ2-1, with 8 bases aligning to TRBD2. The germline V gene has CDR1 MDHEN and CDR2 SYDVKM. This CDR3 is built from 16 residues. V gave up 6 bases and J gave up 7 bases; unmatched junction bases: 14. DNA of the CDR3: TGTGCCAGCAGCTACGGCGGGGCGGGAGGTGGAAATGAGCAGTTCTTC. Translating gives CASSYGGAGGGNEQFF.

In this sample, this clonotype turned up many times. CDR3 sequence reads: CASTGALSGEMYTQYF. The CDR3 region has the DNA TGTGCCAGCACGGGCGCCCTTAGCGGGGAGATGTATACGCAGTATTTT. V and J are TRBV28 and TRBJ2-3; 8 bases agree with TRBD2. The germline gives CDR1 MDHEN, CDR2 SYDVKM. The V segment lost 7 bases and the J segment 7 bases; nucleotides outside the gene matches: 16. The length of the CDR3 is 16 residues.

The sample holds many counts of this clonotype. The chain has TRBV11-2 and TRBJ1-5; TRBD1 matches 11 bases. In germline, CDR1 is SGHAT, CDR2 FQNNGV. This CDR3 has 18 residues. The V gene end was trimmed by 1 base and the J gene end by 0 bases; junction bases not matched to a gene: 5. CDR3 sequence: CASSLGAGTGGSNQPQHF. In nucleotides, the CDR3 is TGTGCCAGCAGCTTAGGCGCTGGGACAGGGGGTAGCAATCAGCCCCAGCATTTT.

This clonotype was counted only a few times. Its ends do not fully match the called genes, so a read error is possible. CDR3 sequence (DNA): TGTGCCGGCAGCCATCAACGGGGCGTATCGGGAGGGCCGAGGTCCAATGAGCAGTTCTTC. Translated: CAGSHQRGVSGGPRSNEQFF. The chain recombines TRBV14 with TRBJ2-1, with 8 nucleotides matching TRBD2. CDR3 size: 20 residues. Germline V gene data show CDR1 as SGHDN and CDR2 as FVKESK.